This T cell receptor (beta chain) derives from a study of monozygotic twins with inflammatory bowel disease (dated by TCRdb to between 2017 and 2020). Concerning the study at large: The complete study included around 30 monozygotic twin pairs: 19 IBD-discordant Danish pairs and nine German pairs, of which four were IBD-concordant and five were IBD-discordant. Disease-associated traits were sought mainly through comparisons between IBD patients and their genetically identical healthy co-twins within discordant pairs. Each individual had, on average, about 151 000 unique TCRalpha sequences and 181 000 unique TCRbeta sequences available for analysis. What the research found in general, with its limitations: The analysis was unable to tell apart different T cell subtypes. Repertoire similarity did not differ between concordant and discordant twins, which could be due to limited statistical power. TCRbeta repertoire diversity, by inverse Simpson index, was decreased in IBD patients compared with their healthy co-twins. No single strong signal or clonotype linked to IBD turned up in the results, so the idea that one exists was not supported. Compared with healthy twins, IBD patients had fewer clonotypes in common with other individuals, a difference most pronounced in patients showing signs of disease activity. Because patients received different immunosuppressive treatments, the repertoires may have picked up extra background noise and variability between individuals.

Libraries came from 5' RACE. Each TCR library was prepared from about 3,300 ng of total RNA. For each sample, cDNA was synthesized in eight separate reactions using SMARTScribe reverse transcriptase. During cDNA synthesis, template switching was used to introduce unique molecular identifiers that contained a 6-nucleotide sample barcode. TCRalpha and TCRbeta cDNA was amplified in two nested PCRs of 16 and 9 cycles, and bead purification was carried out after each PCR. Before amplification, the cDNA was treated with uracil DNA-glycosylase and purified using the QIAquick PCR purification kit. The second PCR added Illumina TruSeq-compatible adapters along with sample-specific barcodes. Library quality and concentration were checked on TapeStation and Qubit, and libraries were pooled at 5 ng each. The pooled libraries were sequenced with 2 x 100 bp reads and custom sequencing primers on an Illumina HiSeq2500 single-index Rapid Run. The authors' analysis ran thus. MiGEC version 1.2.6 was used for UMI-based consensus assembly, which corrected PCR and sequencing errors. MiXCR version 2.1.1 was used to carry out V(D)J alignment, clonotype assembly and CDR3 extraction. To normalise gene usage, clonotype sharing and MAIT/NKT TCR abundance, the top 1000, 10 000 and 20 000 clonotypes in each sample were analysed. Diversity was computed as the inverse Simpson index with the vegan R package after downsampling to 27 000 UMIs. Statistical testing used paired Mann-Whitney U tests on the discordant twin pairs and applied Benjamini-Hochberg correction for multiple testing. TCRdb reprocessed the reads; each CDR3 protein sequence makes one entry, and DNA is unavailable. In this record, the V and J calls reflect TCRdb's handling and not the investigators' own analysis. The record for this sample contains more than 300,000 distinct CDR3 sequences. Together, the top ten hold 2.6% of the sample.

As regards this clonotype: The antigen it binds to is not known.

The CDR3 has 13 amino acids, counting the end cysteine and phenylalanine. No DNA appears here. From each donor, an approximately 2.6 ml peripheral blood sample was collected into PAXgene tubes and kept at -80 degrees C. Total RNA was isolated from whole blood with the PAXgene blood miRNA kit on an automated QIAcube, without T cell sorting. Peripheral blood from monozygotic twin pairs, either concordant or discordant for inflammatory bowel disease, underwent deep TCRalpha and TCRbeta repertoire profiling that used unique molecular barcoding. Smoking habits were recorded for all twin pairs, and individuals were classified as current, former or never smokers.

Sequencing was carried out using blood. The chain was built from TRBV12-3 or TRBV12-4 and TRBJ1-6. The TCR originated in a human donor with ulcerative colitis or Crohn's disease, or a healthy co-twin of an affected twin (not recorded which). The CDR3 loop reads CASRAVIGSPLHF.